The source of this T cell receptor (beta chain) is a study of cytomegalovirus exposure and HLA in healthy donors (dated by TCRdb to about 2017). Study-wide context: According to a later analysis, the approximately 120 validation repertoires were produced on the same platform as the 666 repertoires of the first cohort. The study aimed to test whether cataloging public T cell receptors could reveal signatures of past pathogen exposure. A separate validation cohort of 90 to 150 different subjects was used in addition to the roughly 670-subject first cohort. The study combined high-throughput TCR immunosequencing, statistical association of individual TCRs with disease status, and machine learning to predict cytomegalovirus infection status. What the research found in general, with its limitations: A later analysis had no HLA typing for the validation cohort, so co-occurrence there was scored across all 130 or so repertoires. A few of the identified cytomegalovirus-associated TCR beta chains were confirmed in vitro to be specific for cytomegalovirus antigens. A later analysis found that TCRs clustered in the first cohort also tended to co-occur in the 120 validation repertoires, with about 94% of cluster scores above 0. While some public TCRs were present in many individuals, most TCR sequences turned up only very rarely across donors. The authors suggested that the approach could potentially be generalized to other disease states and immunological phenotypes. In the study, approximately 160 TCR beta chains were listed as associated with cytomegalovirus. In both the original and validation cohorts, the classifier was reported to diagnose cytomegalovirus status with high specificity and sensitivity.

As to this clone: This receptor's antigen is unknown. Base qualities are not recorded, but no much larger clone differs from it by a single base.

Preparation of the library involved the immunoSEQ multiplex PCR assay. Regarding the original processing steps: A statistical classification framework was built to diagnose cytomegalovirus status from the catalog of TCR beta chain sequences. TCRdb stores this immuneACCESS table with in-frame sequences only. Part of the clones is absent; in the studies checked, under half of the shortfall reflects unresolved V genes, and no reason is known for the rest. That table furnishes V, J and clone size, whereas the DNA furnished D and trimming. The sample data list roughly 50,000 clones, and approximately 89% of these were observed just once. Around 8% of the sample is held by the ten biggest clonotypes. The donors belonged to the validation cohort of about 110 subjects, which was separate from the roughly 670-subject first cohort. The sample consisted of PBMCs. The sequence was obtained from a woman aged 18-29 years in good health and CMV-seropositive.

The bases are TGTGCCAGCAGCTTAGGGGCAACAGGGAACACTGAAGCTTTCTTT. It codes for CASSLGATGNTEAFF. The chain employs TRBV7-6 and TRBJ1-1; a weak D assignment points to TRBD1 (5 bases agree). The germline V gene gives CDR1 as SGHVS and CDR2 as FNYEAQ. The CDR3 sequence holds 15 residues, the cysteine and phenylalanine included. Just the 45-base CDR3 DNA is kept, in frame starting at base 1. V gives up 1 base and J gives up 1 base, and the segment between their germline ends measures 10 bases. The full variable domain, with segments outside the CDR3 supplied by the reference TRBV7-6 and TRBJ1-1 proteins, appears as GAGVSQSPRYKVTKRGQDVALRCDPISGHVSLYWYRQALGQGPEFLTYFNYEAQQDKSGLPNDRFSAERPEGSISTLTIQRTEQRDSAMYRCASSLGATGNTEAFFGQGTRLTVV.